These T cell receptor beta chains were read from a single sample in a study of blood T cell repertoires in COVID-19. Assay used: immunoSEQ multiplex PCR; TCRdb lists only in-frame clones, some missing. Of around 30,000 clones in the sample, roughly 74% were seen once. The sample taken for sequencing was peripheral blood. Every receptor here comes from an elderly man with active or convalescent COVID-19. Both conserved end residues are trimmed from each CDR3.

TRBV9,ASSVSGQGAGNEQF
TRBV6-1,ASSEARGYEQF
TRBV29-1,SVGHLISGSYEQY
TRBV30,AWSVLSRGIGKNIQY
TRBV5-1,ASSLRQNSGTDSGNTIY
TRBV19,ASSAGVSYGYT
TRBV3-1/TRBV3-2,ASSQEHRAGEQY
TRBV9,ASSVEDIGYGYT
TRBV7-9,ASSQQAGTAEYGYT
TRBV19,ASSITIADQYEQY
TRBV7-3,ASSLSLAGVNEQF
TRBV5-4,ASSLDRSNSPLH
TRBV10-3,AISAGDPKETQY
TRBV7-2,ASSFLGAETQY
TRBV2,ASTRGLAKYNEQF